This T cell receptor (beta chain) was profiled in a study of identical twins. This clonotype was counted many times. Its antigen is not identified. This CDR3 contains 15 residues. Germline V CDR1 and CDR2: SGHVS, FNYEAQ. Trimming pared 6 bases from V and 5 bases from J, leaving 16 bases between. Study conclusions and caveats: Invariant cells of the MAIT and iNKT types might have partly distorted the zero-insertion analyses. Reduced insertions were recorded for abundant cord blood beta clonotypes, with no such pattern in memory repertoires. Out-of-frame alpha sequences shared between twins exhibited an excess of low generation probability.

With no exceptions, donors were healthy Caucasians. A single record per CDR3 protein comes from TCRdb applying MiXCR to the 5' RACE reads. The data show around 570,000 distinct CDR3 sequences, roughly 9.5% seen once. These data are also associated with another study on yellow fever vaccine responses in identical twins.

The TCR sequence derives from a woman younger than 30 in good health. The chain has TRBV7-6 and TRBJ2-2, with no clear D. The specimen was PBMCs. CDR3 DNA sequence: TGTGCCAGCAGGGACGGAAGCTTGATTACCGGGGAGCTGTTTTTT. Protein sequence: CASRDGSLITGELFF.